These 3 T cell receptor beta chains were sequenced from one sample in a study of cytomegalovirus exposure and HLA in healthy donors. The PCR ran on 60 Vbeta and 13 Jbeta primers. TCRdb's copy holds only in-frame clones and misses some; the assay was immunoSEQ multiplex PCR. Here the sample spans about 120,000 clones, roughly 78% being singletons. Source material: PBMCs. These receptors were taken from a woman aged 30 to 39 in good health and CMV-seropositive.

This clone has only a few counts. The V and J genes are TRBV7-6 and TRBJ2-1, with D possibly being TRBD2 (7 bases). CDR3 size: 15 residues. V was trimmed by 5 bases and J by 9 bases, leaving 20 bases between them. Germline assignment: CDR1 SGHVS and CDR2 FNYEAQ. The CDR3 DNA follows: TGTGCCAGCAGCACCGCGGGGGCGAGTTCGACTGAGCAGTTCTTC. The encoded protein is CASSTAGASSTEQFF.

This clone was observed a few times. The rearrangement uses TRBV5-4 and TRBJ2-7; D is ambiguous. The germline CDR1 and CDR2 sequences are SGHNT and YYREEE (reference sequence). V lost 4 bases and J lost 2, with 13 bases in between. There are 14 residues in the CDR3. The CDR3, as DNA: TGTGCCAGCAGCCCTGACACCATGCCCTACGAGCAGTACTTC. It codes for CASSPDTMPYEQYF.

J is TRBJ2-4 and V is TRBV7-2; a weak D match, TRBD2 (5 bases). V was shortened by 5 bases and J by 7 bases, with 18 bases between the two germline ends. Germline V CDR1 and CDR2: SGHTA, FQGNSA. There are 15 residues in the CDR3. The CDR3 region has the DNA TGTGCCAGCAGCGTCTCCCTCATAAAGCGGAACATTCAGTACTTC. Encoded protein: CASSVSLIKRNIQYF.